Shown below are 9 T cell receptor beta chains from a single sample sequenced in a study of T-cell reconstitution after alpha-beta-depleted transplantation in children. Using unique molecular identifiers, the investigators prepared the TCRbeta library. TCRdb fed the PCR reads into MiXCR, producing one record per CDR3 protein. The data show roughly 300,000 distinct CDR3 sequences, around 10% seen once. This sample comprised PBMCs from the stem cell graft donor, obtained from the stem cell graft. The receptors derive from a human donor who donated a stem cell graft to a child with acute lymphoblastic leukemia.

This clonotype has a handful of counts. The chain couples TRBV3-1 to TRBJ2-2; tentatively, D is TRBD1 (6 bases). The CDR3 runs 16 residues. CDR1 LGHDT and CDR2 YNNKEL come from the germline V gene (reference sequence). V shed 1 base and J shed 6 bases, with 15 bases lying between them. CDR3 protein: CASSQAPRGGAGELFF. CDR3 DNA: TGTGCCAGCAGCCAAGCCCCCCGAGGGGGAGCCGGGGAGCTGTTTTTT.

This clonotype showed up just a few times. The CDR3 coding sequence is TGTGCCAGCAGTTACTCGGGTCGGGCGGATTACACAGATACGCAGTATTTT. Residues: CASSYSGRADYTDTQYF. The gene calls are TRBV6-5 and TRBJ2-3; D not certain. In germline, CDR1 is MNHEY, CDR2 SVGAGI. V gave up 0 bases and J gave up 2 bases, with 15 bases separating them. The CDR3 spans 17 residues.

This clonotype turned up a few times. This chain links TRBV7-9 with TRBJ2-7; maybe TRBD1 (6 bases). V was clipped by 6 bases and J by 5 bases, with 14 bases between them. Per the germline V gene, CDR1 is SEHNR and CDR2 is FQNEAQ (reference sequence). There are 13 residues in the CDR3. The CDR3 sequence is CASRATGAHEQYF. CDR3 coding DNA: TGTGCCAGCAGGGCGACAGGTGCCCACGAGCAGTACTTC.

V and J are TRBV12-3 or TRBV12-4 and TRBJ1-2; D may be TRBD1 (5 bases). Trimming left V 5 bases short and J 6 bases short, with 19 bases between. The CDR3 covers 15 residues. The CDR3: CASSEGLGARNGYTF. CDR3 coding DNA: TGTGCCAGCAGTGAGGGATTAGGGGCTCGGAATGGCTACACCTTC.

The chain is built from TRBV3-1 and TRBJ2-5, with 10 bases lining up with TRBD1. Germline V gene data show CDR1 as LGHDT and CDR2 as YNNKEL (reference sequence). V lost 2 bases, J lost 4 bases, and 1 base stayed unmatched. CDR3 length equals 14 residues. In DNA, the CDR3 is TGTGCCAGCAGCCAACGGACAGGGGGAGAGACCCAGTACTTC. It codes for CASSQRTGGETQYF.

This clonotype was observed a handful of times. The V gene is TRBV6-5, the J gene TRBJ1-1; 8 bases match TRBD1. Germline CDR1 and CDR2: MNHEY and SVGAGI. J was trimmed by 3 bases and V by 0 bases; bases with no gene match: 6. CDR3 length: 16 amino acids. CDR3 sequence reads: CASSYSPRQGHTEAFF. CDR3 in DNA: TGTGCCAGCAGTTACTCCCCAAGACAGGGGCACACTGAAGCTTTCTTT.

This clonotype was counted a few times. The chain is built from TRBV11-1 and TRBJ2-2, with TRBD2 matching over 10 bases. J lost 6 bases, V lost 4 bases, and 5 bases had no gene match. The CDR3 is made up of 15 amino acids. CDR1 is SGHAT, CDR2 FQDESV, per germline (reference sequence). The CDR3: CASSSTGTSAGELFF. CDR3 nucleotide sequence: TGTGCCAGCAGCTCCACCGGGACTAGCGCCGGGGAGCTGTTTTTT.

This chain uses TRBV2 with TRBJ2-7, with 10 bases identical to TRBD1. V was pared by 3 bases and J by 4 bases, with 6 bases of the junction left unmatched. CDR1 is SNHLY and CDR2 is FYNNEI in the germline V gene. The CDR3 loop spans 15 amino acids. In DNA, the CDR3 is TGTGCCAGCAGTGATCCGGGACAGGGGCCATACGAGCAGTACTTC. Its translation: CASSDPGQGPYEQYF.

This clonotype was recorded many times. The junction shows a germline mismatch at one end, possibly a read error. J is TRBJ1-1 and V is TRBV5-1, with a tentative D call TRBD1 (6 bases). CDR1 is SGHRS, CDR2 YFSETQ, per germline. This CDR3 region has 13 residues. The DNA for the CDR3 is TGTGCCAGCAGCTTACAGGGGAACACTGAAGCTTTCTTT. It translates to CASSLQGNTEAFF.